What follows are 28 T cell receptor beta chains derived from one specimen sequenced in a study of PD-1 blockade in classical Hodgkin lymphoma. The protocol was immunoSEQ multiplex PCR, while the TCRdb copy is restricted to in-frame clones and leaves out a portion. The sample has some 96,000 clones, about 92% seen once. Regarding time point: cycle 4 day 1 (C4D1), after less than 7 weeks of nivolumab. All trial patients relapsed after autologous stem cell transplantation. Material: peripheral blood mononuclear cells (PBMCs), obtained before the fourth cycle of nivolumab. The receptors were sampled from a human donor with classical Hodgkin lymphoma.

This chain links TRBV7-2 with TRBJ2-1; 8 bases fit TRBD2. Germline V gene sequence: CDR1 SGHTA, CDR2 FQGNSA. The V and J ends lost 2 bases and 8 bases, in that order; junction bases with no gene match: 5. The CDR3 has 14 amino acids. CDR3 in DNA: TGTGCCAGCAGCTTAATGAGCGGGAGCTATGAGCAGTTCTTC. This sequence encodes CASSLMSGSYEQFF.

The V call is TRBV28, the J call TRBJ1-5, with D perhaps TRBD1 (6 bases). Germline loops: CDR1 MDHEN, CDR2 SYDVKM. Trimming pared 2 bases from V and 4 bases from J, leaving 9 bases between. The CDR3 consists of 14 residues. CDR3: CASSLQGGNQPQHF. The DNA for the CDR3 is TGTGCCAGCAGTTTACAAGGGGGTAATCAGCCCCAGCATTTT.

The chain joins TRBV30 to TRBJ1-2; D is ambiguous. CDR1 and CDR2 (germline): GTSNPN, SVGIG (reference sequence). The CDR3 runs to 10 residues. The CDR3 sequence is CGVLNYGYTF. CDR3 nucleotide sequence: TGTGGAGTCCTTAACTATGGCTACACCTTC.

This clone was seen more than once but under ten times. The sample has other DNA sequences that encode this CDR3 too. The rearrangement links TRBV11-2 to TRBJ2-7; D unclear. In germline, CDR1 is SGHAT, CDR2 FQNNGV. Trimming shortened V by 1 base and J by 4 bases, and 5 bases separated the two germline ends. The CDR3 extends over 12 amino acids. The chain's CDR3 is CASSLVGYEQYF. CDR3 nucleotide sequence: TGTGCCAGCAGCTTAGTGGGGTACGAGCAGTACTTC.

The CDR3 coding sequence is TGTGCCTGGAGTACTAGCGGGAGCGGGGAGCTGTTTTTT. Translated, it gives CAWSTSGSGELFF. This chain connects TRBV30 to TRBJ2-2, with 11 nucleotides matching TRBD2. Germline trimming cut 2 bases from V and 7 bases from J; bases unmatched to any gene: 0. The CDR3 runs 13 residues. Germline loops: CDR1 GTSNPN, CDR2 SVGIG (reference sequence).

The chain recombines TRBV5-1 with TRBJ1-3, with 7 nucleotides matching TRBD1. CDR3 length: 14 residues. Per germline, CDR1 SGHRS and CDR2 YFSETQ. Trimming cost V 4 bases and J 3 bases; bases outside gene matches: 4. CDR3 amino acids: CASSIDRDGNTIYF. The CDR3 bases are TGCGCCAGCAGCATCGACAGGGATGGAAACACCATATATTTT. Supplemented by reference TRBV5-1 and TRBJ1-3, the full variable domain reads KAGVTQTPRYLIKTRGQQVTLSCSPISGHRSVSWYQQTPGQGLQFLFEYFSETQRNKGNFPGRFSGRQFSNSRSEMNVSTLELGDSALYLCASSIDRDGNTIYFGEGSWLTVV.

This sequence joins TRBV5-1 and TRBJ1-1; 9 bases are a match to TRBD1. This CDR3 has 16 amino acids. The germline V gene encodes CDR1 SGHRS and CDR2 YFSETQ. The J segment lost 4 bases and the V segment lost 3 bases, leaving 10 bases of the junction unmatched. CDR3 DNA sequence: TGCGCCAGCAGCTCCCGACAGGGGGAGGCGGTCACTGAAGCTTTCTTT. It yields the protein CASSSRQGEAVTEAFF. Full variable domain (missing parts from reference TRBV5-1 and TRBJ1-1): KAGVTQTPRYLIKTRGQQVTLSCSPISGHRSVSWYQQTPGQGLQFLFEYFSETQRNKGNFPGRFSGRQFSNSRSEMNVSTLELGDSALYLCASSSRQGEAVTEAFFGQGTRLTVV.

J is TRBJ2-7 and V is TRBV6-1; D unclear. The CDR3 totals 11 residues. Germline V gives CDR1 MNHNS, CDR2 SASEGT. V lost 3 bases, J lost 9 bases, and 9 bases lay in between. DNA of the CDR3: TGTGCCAGCAGTGAGGCGGTGCCGCAGTACTTC. Translated, it gives CASSEAVPQYF.

The chain is built from TRBV5-1 and TRBJ1-4; D remains ambiguous. V lost 4 bases and J 6 bases, leaving 13 bases between the germline ends. Germline V gene sequence: CDR1 SGHRS, CDR2 YFSETQ. The CDR3 has 14 amino acids. This CDR3 is CASSASGVHEKLFF. In DNA, the CDR3 is TGCGCCAGCAGCGCCTCAGGAGTCCATGAAAAACTGTTTTTT.

The chain has TRBV10-1 and TRBJ1-4, with D possibly matching TRBD1 (5 bases). V lost 6 bases, J lost 4 bases, and 15 bases lay in between. Germline assignment: CDR1 WNHNN and CDR2 SYGVQD (reference sequence). The CDR3 runs 15 residues. The CDR3 DNA sequence: TGCGCCAGCAGGCCCGCCGGGACCGGTAATGAAAAACTGTTTTTT. Encoded protein: CASRPAGTGNEKLFF.

The V call is TRBV28, the J call TRBJ2-7; 7 bases match TRBD1. The CDR3 consists of 17 residues. CDR1 and CDR2 from the germline V gene are MDHEN and SYDVKM. J was trimmed by 1 base and V by 3 bases; bases with no gene match: 12. CDR3 residues: CASSLPTPGQRSYEQYF. The CDR3 coding sequence is TGTGCCAGCAGTTTGCCTACTCCGGGACAGAGATCCTACGAGCAGTACTTC. The whole variable domain, remainder taken from reference TRBV28 and TRBJ2-7, is DVKVTQSSRYLVKRTGEKVFLECVQDMDHENMFWYRQDPGLGLRLIYFSYDVKMKEKGDIPEGYSVSREKKERFSLILESASTNQTSMYLCASSLPTPGQRSYEQYFGPGTRLTVT.

The chain uses TRBV28 and TRBJ1-1; D is ambiguous. Germline V CDR1 and CDR2: MDHEN, SYDVKM. The CDR3 covers 13 residues. The V and J ends lost 6 bases and 1 base respectively, with 9 bases between them. In DNA form, the CDR3 reads TGTGCCAGCAGGGCGGGCCAGAACACTGAAGCTTTCTTT. Amino acid sequence: CASRAGQNTEAFF.

V gene TRBV6-1 combines with J gene TRBJ2-6, with TRBD1 matching over 9 bases. J gave up 2 bases and V 4 bases, and 3 bases lay outside the gene matches. CDR1 MNHNS and CDR2 SASEGT come from the germline V gene. The length of the CDR3 is 16 residues. CDR3 sequence: CASSGTGGAGANVLTF. CDR3 DNA sequence: TGTGCCAGCAGTGGTACAGGGGGCGCTGGGGCCAACGTCCTGACTTTC.

This clone was picked up a small number of times. Likely a read error: the CDR3 ends without its conserved phenylalanine or tryptophan. The limits of the CDR3 on the DNA are not certain, so only TCRdb's listed CDR3 is given. This sequence joins TRBV2 and TRBJ1-1; TRBD1 was called by the table and not checked on the DNA. Including both end residues, the CDR3 is 12 amino acids long. Germline V gene lookup returns CDR1 SNHLY and CDR2 FYNNEI. This chain's CDR3 is CASSEGTGAPAV.

This clone occurred once. The chain recombines TRBV6-5 with TRBJ1-5; D not certain. This CDR3 spans 15 amino acids. The V end was cut by 6 bases, the J end by 4 bases, with 16 bases between. Germline assignment: CDR1 MNHEY and CDR2 SVGAGI. The CDR3 nucleotides are TGTGCCAGCAGCGTCGCGGACGGGTTAAATCAGCCCCAGCATTTT. As protein: CASSVADGLNQPQHF.

The rearrangement joins TRBV23-1 to TRBJ2-7; the D gene could be TRBD1 or TRBD2 (7 bases each). TRBV23-1 is noted as an ORF with a role that remains uncertain. This CDR3 region has 15 residues. Trimming pared 1 base from V and 6 bases from J, leaving 16 bases between. CDR3: CASSQCAQGEGEQYF. The CDR3 nucleotides are TGCGCCAGCAGTCAATGTGCGCAGGGGGAGGGCGAGCAGTACTTC.

The chain links TRBV12-5 to TRBJ2-7, with TRBD2 matching over 12 bases. J was trimmed by 5 bases and V by 1 base; bases with no gene match: 9. The CDR3 consists of 17 residues. Germline V gene sequence: CDR1 LGHNT, CDR2 FRNRAP. The CDR3 is CASGLGKLAGGAHEQYF. Written as DNA, the CDR3 is TGTGCTAGTGGTTTGGGAAAACTAGCGGGAGGCGCGCACGAGCAGTACTTC.

This clone was seen more than once but under ten times. This sequence joins TRBV10-3 and TRBJ1-3; D is uncertain. The V and J ends lost 10 bases and 1 base respectively, with 11 bases between them. CDR3 length: 13 residues. The germline V gene encodes CDR1 ENHRY and CDR2 SYGVKD. The CDR3 DNA follows: TGTGCCACCCGGGAGAGTTCTGGAAACACCATATATTTT. Its translation is CATRESSGNTIYF.

The chain recombines TRBV6-5 with TRBJ2-7; TRBD2 agrees at 7 bases. Trimming at V came to 6 bases and at J to 3 bases, leaving 11 bases not matched to a gene. The germline CDR1 and CDR2 sequences are MNHEY and SVGAGI. The CDR3 sequence is 15 residues long. CDR3 sequence (DNA): TGTGCCAGCAGGGGCTGGGCTAGCGGAAACTACGAGCAGTACTTC. Translating it yields CASRGWASGNYEQYF.

The rearrangement joins TRBV11-2 to TRBJ2-7; maybe TRBD1 (6 bases). CDR1 is SGHAT, CDR2 FQNNGV, per germline. CDR3 length equals 15 residues. V gave up 1 base and J gave up 6 bases, with 16 bases separating them. In DNA, the CDR3 is TGTGCCAGCAGCTTAGGACAGGACCCAGTCGGCGAGCAGTACTTC. Its protein product is CASSLGQDPVGEQYF.

The chain has TRBV9 and TRBJ1-1, with unresolved D. Germline values: CDR1 SGDLS, CDR2 YYNGEE. V lost 4 bases, J lost 9 bases, and 10 bases lay in between. CDR3 length equals 11 residues. The CDR3 loop reads CASSPTIQAFF. The CDR3 nucleotides read TGTGCCAGCAGCCCCACGATTCAAGCTTTCTTT.

The rearrangement links TRBV9 to TRBJ1-1, with 7 bases fitting TRBD1. V was pared by 4 bases and J by 3 bases, with 15 bases of the junction left unmatched. The CDR3 extends over 17 amino acids. CDR1 and CDR2 from the germline V gene are SGDLS and YYNGEE. CDR3 sequence reads: CASSPTSSGRGDTEAFF. CDR3 bases: TGTGCCAGCAGCCCCACTTCTTCGGGCAGGGGGGACACTGAAGCTTTCTTT.

The chain joins TRBV5-4 to TRBJ2-2, with TRBD2 matching over 12 bases. V shed 4 bases, J shed 6 bases, and the junction held 4 bases outside the gene matches. The germline V gene encodes CDR1 SGHNT and CDR2 YYREEE (reference sequence). The CDR3 covers 15 residues. The CDR3: CASSARLAGAGELFF. The CDR3 nucleotides are TGTGCCAGCAGCGCACGACTAGCGGGAGCCGGGGAGCTGTTTTTT. Together with reference TRBV5-4 and TRBJ2-2, the CDR3 gives the full variable domain: ETGVTQSPTHLIKTRGQQVTLRCSSQSGHNTVSWYQQALGQGPQFIFQYYREEENGRGNFPPRFSGLQFPNYSSELNVNALELDDSALYLCASSARLAGAGELFFGEGSRLTVL.

The chain is built from TRBV6-5 and TRBJ1-1, with D uncertain. With 2 bases removed from V and 5 bases from J, the gap between germline ends came to 9 bases. Germline-derived CDR1 and CDR2 are MNHEY and SVGAGI. This CDR3 region has 13 residues. CDR3 region: CASSYGPVTEAFF. The DNA of the CDR3 is TGTGCCAGCAGTTACGGACCGGTAACTGAAGCTTTCTTT.

This chain joins TRBV2 and TRBJ2-3; TRBD2 agrees at 16 bases. The ends lost 7 bases at V and 6 bases at J; junction bases unmatched: 16. Germline-derived CDR1 and CDR2 are SNHLY and FYNNEI. This CDR3 has 19 residues. The DNA of the CDR3 is TGTGCCAGCAAGGTCCACCCGGGACTAGCGGGAGGGCCTTTGGATACGCAGTATTTT. This encodes CASKVHPGLAGGPLDTQYF. Supplemented by reference TRBV2 and TRBJ2-3, the full variable domain reads EPEVTQTPSHQVTQMGQEVILRCVPISNHLYFYWYRQILGQKVEFLVSFYNNEISEKSEIFDDQFSVERPDGSNFTLKIRSTKLEDSAMYFCASKVHPGLAGGPLDTQYFGPGTRLTVL.

This rearrangement joins TRBV11-1 to TRBJ2-7; 15 bases map to TRBD2. The length of the CDR3 is 15 residues. The germline CDR1 and CDR2 sequences are SGHAT and FQDESV (reference sequence). The V segment lost 6 bases and the J segment 13 bases; nucleotides outside the gene matches: 13. The CDR3 loop reads CASSNTRTSGRAEYF. CDR3 nucleotide sequence: TGTGCCAGCAGTAATACAAGGACTAGCGGGAGGGCCGAATACTTC.

V is TRBV19 and J is TRBJ2-2; 12 nucleotides align to TRBD2. Germline CDR1 is LNHDA and CDR2 is SQIVND (reference sequence). The CDR3 is made up of 17 amino acids. J was trimmed by 6 bases and V by 5 bases; bases with no gene match: 10. DNA of the CDR3: TGTGCCAGTAGTTCGGAACTAGCGGGAGGTTCTCCCGGGGAGCTGTTTTTT. It translates to CASSSELAGGSPGELFF.

CDR3 in DNA: TGTGCCAGTAGCCCTTGGCCAGGCCAAGAGACCCAGTACTTC. Translating it yields CASSPWPGQETQYF. The rearrangement uses TRBV19 and TRBJ2-5; no clear D. V lost 6 bases and J 1 base, leaving 12 bases between the germline ends. The CDR3 has 14 residues. Per germline, CDR1 LNHDA and CDR2 SQIVND (reference sequence).